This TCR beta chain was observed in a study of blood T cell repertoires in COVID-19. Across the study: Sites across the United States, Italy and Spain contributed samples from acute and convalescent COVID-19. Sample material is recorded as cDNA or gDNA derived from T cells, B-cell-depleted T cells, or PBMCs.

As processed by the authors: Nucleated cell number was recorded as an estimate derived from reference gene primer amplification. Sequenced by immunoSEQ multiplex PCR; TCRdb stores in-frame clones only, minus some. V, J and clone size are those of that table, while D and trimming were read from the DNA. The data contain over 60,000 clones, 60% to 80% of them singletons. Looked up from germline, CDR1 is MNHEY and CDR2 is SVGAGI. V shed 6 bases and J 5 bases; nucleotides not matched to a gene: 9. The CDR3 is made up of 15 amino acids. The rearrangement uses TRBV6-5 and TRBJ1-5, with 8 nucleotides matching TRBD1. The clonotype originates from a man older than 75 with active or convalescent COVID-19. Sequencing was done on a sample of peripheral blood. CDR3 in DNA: TGTGCCAGCAGCCGAGGACAGGGTCGGGATCAGCCCCAGCATTTT. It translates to CASSRGQGRDQPQHF.